These T cell receptor beta chains were read from a single sample in a study of PD-1 blockade in classical Hodgkin lymphoma. Profiling relied on immunoSEQ multiplex PCR, and the TCRdb table lists in-frame clones only, not all of them. The sample has fewer than 90,000 clones, about 89% seen once; the top ten hold 22%. Sequences were derived from peripheral blood mononuclear cells (PBMCs), sampled at baseline. These receptors were collected from a human donor with classical Hodgkin lymphoma. CDR3s include the opening cysteine and the closing phenylalanine or tryptophan. The order of the fields is D gene, V gene, clone size, J gene, CDR3 DNA, CDR3 protein. The D gene is left open where the match is weak. The size of a clone is reported for some rows only, either as once, few or many, or as a class for expanded clones.

>TRBD1|TRBV7-2|.|TRBJ2-7
TGTGCCAGCAGCCGAGACAGGGCCTCCTACGAGCAGTACTTC
CASSRDRASYEQYF
>.|TRBV7-9|.|TRBJ1-2
TGTGCCAGCAGCCCTAGCGGGGGCGCCCATGGCTACACCTTC
CASSPSGGAHGYTF
>.|TRBV5-8|.|TRBJ1-1
TGTGCCAGCAGCTCCGGGACGGTGGACACTGAAGCTTTCTTT
CASSSGTVDTEAFF
>.|TRBV20-1|.|TRBJ2-3
TGCAGTGCTAAGGGTAGAGATACGCAGTATTTT
CSAKGRDTQYF
>.|TRBV7-2|.|TRBJ2-1
TGTGCCAGCAGCTTCCTCGGGGACTCTAAGTTCTTC
CASSFLGDSKFF
>.|TRBV13|.|TRBJ1-1
TGTGCCAGCAGCCCTCTGCGGACCACCTACACTGAAGCTTTCTTT
CASSPLRTTYTEAFF
>.|TRBV7-9|.|TRBJ2-5
TGTGCCAGCAGGGGCCTAGGGGGACCCCAAGAGACCCAGTACTTC
CASRGLGGPQETQYF
>TRBD1|TRBV30|.|TRBJ1-2
TGTGCCTGGAGTGTACCCCCAGGGGGAGTCACCTTC
CAWSVPPGGVTF
>.|TRBV15|once|TRBJ2-2
TGTGCCACCAGCATAGACACCGGGGAGCTGTTTTTT
CATSIDTGELFF
>.|TRBV29-1|.|TRBJ1-2
TGCAGCGTCTCTCAGGGGGGCTACACCTTC
CSVSQGGYTF
>.|TRBV6-1|few|TRBJ1-2
TGTGCCAGCAGAACAGCGGGATCCTATGGCTACACCTTC
CASRTAGSYGYTF
>.|TRBV6-5|.|TRBJ2-3
TGTGCCAGCAGGAAGGGATTGGGACTGCGGGATACGCAGTATTTT
CASRKGLGLRDTQYF
>TRBD2|TRBV18|.|TRBJ2-1
TGTGCCAGCTCACCTATGCCCGGGACTAGCGGGATAAATGAGCAGTTCTTC
CASSPMPGTSGINEQFF
>.|TRBV28|medium-sized|TRBJ1-5
TGTGCCAGCAGCCCTGGGAGTCAGCCCCAGCATTTT
CASSPGSQPQHF
>TRBD1|TRBV29-1|.|TRBJ1-4
TGCAGCGTCGCCGGGACAGGGGGATTCGCAACTAATGAAAAACTGTTTTTT
CSVAGTGGFATNEKLFF
>TRBD1|TRBV5-6|once|TRBJ1-2
TGTGCCAGCAGCTTGGCCGGAGGGGGCGACTATGGCTACACCTTC
CASSLAGGGDYGYTF
>TRBD1|TRBV5-1|.|TRBJ1-2
TGCGCCAGCAGCCTTACCGGGACAGGGACTAATGGCTACACCTTC
CASSLTGTGTNGYTF
>.|TRBV7-9|.|TRBJ2-1
TGTGCCAGCATCCTTAACGGGGGATTCGCCAATGAGCAGTTCTTC
CASILNGGFANEQFF
>.|TRBV27|.|TRBJ2-6
TGTGCCAGCAGTCTCCCCCCAGGGAGCTCTGGGGCCAACGTCCTGACTTTC
CASSLPPGSSGANVLTF
>TRBD1|TRBV2|once|TRBJ1-1
TGTGCCAGCAGCTACAGGGGGGAGTCCACTGAAGCTTTCTTT
CASSYRGESTEAFF
>TRBD1|TRBV19|.|TRBJ2-4
TGTGCCAGTACCGGGACAGGGGGGCCAGCCAAAAACATTCAGTACTTC
CASTGTGGPAKNIQYF
>.|TRBV5-8|.|TRBJ2-7
TGTGCCAGCAGCCGAGCAGGGGACGGCGAGCAGTACTTC
CASSRAGDGEQYF
>.|TRBV11-3|.|TRBJ2-1
TGTGCCAGCAGCTCAAGCGAACGTCCCTACAATGAGCAGTTCTTC
CASSSSERPYNEQFF
>TRBD1|TRBV19|.|TRBJ1-1
TGTGCCAGTAGAGACTGGACAGGGGAATCGGTTACTGAAGCTTTCTTT
CASRDWTGESVTEAFF
>.|TRBV7-2|once|TRBJ2-7
TGTGCCAGCAGCTTAGTCTGGGCGGCTAGTAGTGGCGAGCAGTACTTC
CASSLVWAASSGEQYF
>.|TRBV7-9|.|TRBJ2-1
TGTGCCAGCAGCGGTCTAGCGCAATACAATGAGCAGTTCTTC
CASSGLAQYNEQFF
>TRBD2|TRBV5-1|.|TRBJ2-1
TGCGCCAGCAGCTTGGTAGCGGGAGGCTACAATGAGCAGTTCTTC
CASSLVAGGYNEQFF
>TRBD1|TRBV27|.|TRBJ2-7
TGTGCCAGCAGGTCGGGACAGGCAAACTTCTACGAGCAGTACTTC
CASRSGQANFYEQYF
>.|TRBV6-1|.|TRBJ2-2
TGTGCCAGCGACGGGACTCATGAGACCGGGGAGCTGTTTTTT
CASDGTHETGELFF
>.|TRBV28|.|TRBJ2-1
TGTGCCAGCTGCGGCCCCTACAATGAGCAGTTCTTC
CASCGPYNEQFF
>.|TRBV9|.|TRBJ2-7
TGTGCCAGCAGCGTAGCATCTGGGGCGGACAGCTCCTACGAGCAGTACTTC
CASSVASGADSSYEQYF
>.|TRBV9|.|TRBJ2-1
TGTGCCAGCAGCGTAGGCAGTCCAGGTAATGAGCAGTTCTTC
CASSVGSPGNEQFF
>TRBD2|TRBV14|.|TRBJ2-1
TGTGCCAGCAGCCTAACCCTAGCGGCCCCGTACAATGAGCAGTTCTTC
CASSLTLAAPYNEQFF
>.|TRBV21-1|.|TRBJ1-5
TGTGCCAGCAGCAATCGTCCTACAGGGGCCCAGCATTTT
CASSNRPTGAQHF
>TRBD1|TRBV5-1|.|TRBJ2-5
TGCGCCAGCAGCCAGGGACAGGGAAAAGAGACCCAGTACTTC
CASSQGQGKETQYF
>.|TRBV19|.|TRBJ1-1
TGTGCCAGTAGAGGGTCTGAAGCTTTCTTT
CASRGSEAFF
>.|TRBV4-1|.|TRBJ2-5
TGCGCCAGCAGCCAATCCGGGGGAGGTTCCCAAGAGACCCAGTACTTC
CASSQSGGGSQETQYF
>.|TRBV9|.|TRBJ1-2
TGTGCCAGCAGCGAACAGGCTTACTATGGCTACACCTTC
CASSEQAYYGYTF
>.|TRBV11-2|.|TRBJ1-2
TGTGCCAGCAGCTTAGGGCAGTGGGTCTATGGCTACACCTTC
CASSLGQWVYGYTF
>.|TRBV7-9|.|TRBJ2-7
TGTGCCAGCAGCTTAGGAAACGGCCCTAGCTCCTACGAGCAGTACTTC
CASSLGNGPSSYEQYF
>TRBD1|TRBV5-1|.|TRBJ2-7
TGCGCCAGCACTAGTGGACAGGGGAACTACGAGCAGTACTTC
CASTSGQGNYEQYF
>TRBD2|TRBV27|.|TRBJ2-1
TGTGCCAGCAGTTCGACTAGCGGGTACATCAATGAGCAGTTCTTC
CASSSTSGYINEQFF
>.|TRBV30|.|TRBJ2-7
TGTGCCTGGAACCGTCCACAGGGAGGGACTTACCACGAGCAGTACTTC
CAWNRPQGGTYHEQYF
>.|TRBV5-1|.|TRBJ1-5
TGCGCCAGCTCGGACGTCCCAAATAGCAATCAGCCCCAGCATTTT
CASSDVPNSNQPQHF
>TRBD2|TRBV10-3|once|TRBJ2-3
TGTGCCATCAGTGAGGGACTAGAGCGCACAGATACGCAGTATTTT
CAISEGLERTDTQYF
>TRBD1|TRBV29-1|.|TRBJ2-7
TGCAGCGTTTTTGACAGGGTCTACGAGCAGTACTTC
CSVFDRVYEQYF
>.|TRBV2|.|TRBJ2-7
TGTGCCAGCAGTTCCGGGCCCAGTACATACGAGCAGTACTTC
CASSSGPSTYEQYF
>TRBD1|TRBV2|.|TRBJ1-1
TGTGCCAGCAGTGCACAGGGGACCACTGAAGCTTTCTTT
CASSAQGTTEAFF
>TRBD2|TRBV19|.|TRBJ2-2
TGTGCCACACGAGGGACTAGCGGGAGGATCGGGGAGCTGTTTTTT
CATRGTSGRIGELFF
>.|TRBV7-2|few|TRBJ1-4
TGTGCCAGCACCACCCAAGGAGGGAGTGAAAAACTGTTTTTT
CASTTQGGSEKLFF
>.|TRBV10-3|once|TRBJ1-5
TGTGCCATCAGTGAGTCGGTCTGGAATTATAGCAATCAGCCCCAGCATTTT
CAISESVWNYSNQPQHF
>TRBD2|TRBV19|once|TRBJ2-7
TGTGCCAGTACCCCGGGACTAGCGGGAGTGGGAGAGCAGTACTTC
CASTPGLAGVGEQYF
>.|TRBV7-9|.|TRBJ2-7
TGTGCCAGCAGCTTAGGACAGGCCCCTGGGGAGCAGTACTTC
CASSLGQAPGEQYF
>TRBD1|TRBV5-1|.|TRBJ1-5
TGCGCCAGCAGCACTACAGGGGGCCAGCCCCAGCATTTT
CASSTTGGQPQHF
>TRBD1|TRBV11-1|.|TRBJ2-1
TGTGCCAGCAGCTTACCCGGACAGGGGTCCTACAATGAGCAGTTCTTC
CASSLPGQGSYNEQFF
>.|TRBV9|once|TRBJ2-2
TGTGCCAGCAGCGTAGGCGGACAACCCCAGAACACCGGGGAGCTGTTTTTT
CASSVGGQPQNTGELFF
>TRBD2|TRBV14|.|TRBJ2-7
TGTGCCAGCAGCCAAGATAGGGGTCTAGCGGGAGTTGAGCAGTACTTC
CASSQDRGLAGVEQYF
>.|TRBV7-6|.|TRBJ1-4
TGTGCCAGCAGCCCCGGGTGGGGGGCTGGAGAAAAACTGTTTTTT
CASSPGWGAGEKLFF